This TCR beta chain was sequenced during a study of cytomegalovirus exposure and HLA in healthy donors (TCRdb year 2017). A note on the overall study: According to an earlier analysis of 587 of the donors, 150 million to 200 million T cells yielded 90 million to 140 million unique TCR beta sequences and more than 250 Gb of sequence data. Around 320 gigabases of sequencing data and tens of millions of unique TCR sequences were included in an early release covering about 700 HLA-typed donors. The genetic ancestry cluster associated with self-reported Caucasian donors included over 80% of the approximately 400 genotyped donors. The study aimed to test whether cataloging public T cell receptors could reveal signatures of past pathogen exposure. The study used immunosequencing to profile the T cell repertoires of several hundred subjects and linked those repertoires to cytomegalovirus serostatus. In addition to the first cohort of roughly 700 subjects, a separate validation cohort of some 120 different subjects was used. To predict cytomegalovirus infection status, the study combined high-throughput TCR immunosequencing, statistical association of individual TCRs with disease status, and machine learning. A later analysis re-examined previously published TCR beta repertoires from over 500 donors and added high-resolution HLA genotyping to investigate patterns of TCR occurrence. The later analysis used no new phenotypic data to find candidate immune exposures, relying instead on TCR beta sequences and their occurrence across donors. To decide whether each TCR beta V gene segment behaved as functional or pseudogenic, an earlier analysis of over 500 of the donors relied on high-throughput TCR beta sequencing. Alongside the repertoire data, information on donor age, sex, ethnicity and CMV serostatus was compiled. A later genetic analysis took genome-wide SNP genotypes for about 55% of the 666 donors and used that subset as a discovery cohort. Every repertoire in the discovery cohort had been generated on one and the same sequencing platform. Both class I and class II loci were covered by HLA typing, at four-digit resolution. Typing coverage differed by locus: A, B, C, DRB1 and DQB1 were typed in roughly 629-630 donors, DQA1 in about 500, DPA1 in nearly 610, and DPB1 in just under 480. About 5 DR-DQ haplotypes were handled as single units for association and clustering, since linkage in the cohort was strong. Across some 400 genotyped donors of the cohort, an average of approximately 240,000 unique TCR beta nucleotide sequences per donor were sequenced, and about a sixth of those sequences were non-productive.

The cohort consisted of 666 healthy bone marrow donors. At the time of sampling, all cohort members were nominally healthy, though unrecorded immune exposures were likely present. The donor was CMV seropositive and was included in the group of 250 to 350 seropositive cohort members. A peripheral blood sample was collected from each donor, and TCR beta sequencing was performed on peripheral blood mononuclear cells. Genomic DNA was extracted from the blood cell samples with the Qiagen DNeasy Blood Extraction Kit. Preparation of the library involved the immunoSEQ multiplex PCR assay. The multiplex PCR relied on a mix of 60 forward primers for TCR Vbeta segments and 13 reverse primers for TCR Jbeta segments. A multiplex PCR assay on genomic DNA amplified the CDR3 region of rearranged TCR beta genes. The Illumina HiSeq System was used to sequence the amplified TCR beta libraries as 87-base-pair reads. For the original study's pipeline: Across the 640 or so repertoires, a later analysis counted 80 million or so unique TCR beta chains, approximately 12 million of which were shared by at least two donors. To remove PCR and sequencing errors, raw reads were error-corrected and collapsed into unique sequences using a nearest-neighbor algorithm that merged closely related sequences. Alignment of CDR3 sequences to IMGT reference sequences was used to assign V, D and J gene segments. For a sequence to be retained, at least a six-nucleotide match to both a V gene segment and a J gene segment was required. Rearrangements were classified as productive when the CDR3 lacked stop codons and remained in frame with V and J, and all other rearrangements were classified as non-productive. Following IMGT convention, CDR3 was defined as the stretch from the second conserved V-encoded cysteine up to the conserved J-encoded phenylalanine. Sequences without an unambiguous match to a single V gene segment were excluded from the earlier analysis of approximately 600 of the donors. In an earlier analysis of approximately 590 of the donors, a V segment was called functional when productive rearrangements were above 56.7%, and segregating when the standard deviation between donors exceeded 5%. A statistical classification framework was developed to diagnose cytomegalovirus status using the catalog of TCR beta chain sequences. A later analysis assigned V and J genes by comparing TCR nucleotide sequences with IMGT/GENE-DB human TR gene sequences. In a later analysis, CDR3 sequences and most-parsimonious VDJ recombination scenarios were assigned using the TCRdist pipeline. A later analysis defined each TCR beta chain by its CDR3 amino acid sequence plus V-gene family, and excluded reads lacking a unique V-gene family. As a way to deal with suspected cross-contamination and a sequencing artifact, a later analysis dropped 450 to 700 nucleotide sequences that were highly shared and had low generation probability. In a later analysis, a clonal expansion index for each public chain was calculated from normalized within-repertoire ranks of inferred template counts. Generation probabilities in a later analysis came from a VDJ recombination model fitted to out-of-frame rearrangements, and those results were checked against IGoR. Hypergeometric tests were used in a later analysis to score TCR-TCR, TCR-HLA and TCR-CMV co-occurrence, with a repertoire-size bias correction applied to the TCR pairs. False discovery rates were estimated in a later analysis by permuting HLA or CMV assignments 20 times. In a later analysis, co-occurring TCRs were grouped using DBSCAN, with TCRdist sequence similarity added in when clustering inside HLA-allele-positive subsets. Repertoires with fewer than 30,000 or more than 120,000 public chains, plus five repertoires with anomalous nucleotide sharing, were excluded from co-occurrence clustering. Entries here come from immuneACCESS through TCRdb and include only in-frame sequences with V and J called. Some clones fail to appear in such tables; in the studies checked, an unresolved V gene covers under half of the shortfall, and the cause of the remainder is unknown. The D gene and trimming were derived from the DNA, and the V and J assignments and clone size from that table. The sample records around 130,000 clones, over 8.5% of which are singletons. The top ten constitute 5.5% to 7.5% of the sample.

Broad study findings and their caveats: Linkage disequilibrium might explain the correlated functional status among segregating V segments, but an unknown experimental factor could not be ruled out. A further reported finding was that TCR beta sequences accurately predicted the HLA-A and HLA-B alleles for most subjects in the first cohort. In a later genetic analysis, fewer N-insertions in productive TCRs were reported among donors in an Asian-associated ancestry cluster than the 666-donor mean. Assigning TCR associations to individual alleles was difficult when HLA alleles, especially DR and DQ, strongly co-occurred. In a later analysis, HLA-associated TCR beta chains were found to be more clonally expanded and to have lower generation probabilities than equally common non-associated chains. Broadly in line with IMGT annotations, most TCR beta V segments showed up in productive rearrangements about 90% or about 30% of the time in an earlier analysis of about 500 of the donors. Because HLA typing was unavailable for some donors at each locus, only the typed subset was used in association tests. At a false discovery rate of 0.05, a later analysis linked 16,951 TCR beta sequences to specific HLA alleles. The 87-base-pair reads could not distinguish some IMGT-functional V segments, including TRBV6-2 and TRBV6-3, so those segments were excluded. According to a later analysis, TCR association rates differed among HLA loci, with DRB1 alleles showing the most associated TCRs and HLA-C alleles showing the fewest. A later analysis found that most CMV-associated TCR beta chains appeared HLA-restricted, with HLA associations seemingly driven largely by CMV exposure. According to the authors, the approach could potentially be generalized to other disease states and immunological phenotypes. In this cohort, only TCR beta chains were sequenced, and detectable features were limited by the absence of alpha or paired-chain data. According to a later analysis, parvovirus B19, influenza, CMV and Epstein-Barr virus appeared linked to several top co-occurrence clusters. Over 15 rarely observed V segments, including chromosome 9 orphons, were excluded from the earlier analysis of about 500 of the donors because counts were too low. A later genetic analysis associated a missense DCLRE1C variant with V-gene and J-gene trimming of TCR beta chains, and an independent cohort replicated the association. The classifier was reported to diagnose cytomegalovirus status with high specificity and sensitivity in both the original cohort and the validation cohort. Roughly uniform sequencing depth across donors was assumed in presence/absence analyses, although this assumption may not hold. The only immune exposure information available for the cohort was CMV serostatus. Across donors, most TCR sequences were observed very rarely, whereas some public TCRs were present in many individuals. The study listed approximately 150 TCR beta chains as associated with cytomegalovirus. A cluster of highly shared sequence variants was judged likely to be a technical artifact of the sequencing pipeline. In vitro tests confirmed that a few of the cytomegalovirus-associated TCR beta chains recognize cytomegalovirus antigens.

V lost 4 bases and J lost 1 base; the stretch between them is 14 bases long. Looking up the germline V gene (reference sequence) yields CDR1 MNHEY and CDR2 SMNVEV. There are 15 amino acids in the CDR3, from cysteine to phenylalanine inclusive. Just CDR3 DNA is preserved here, 45 bases in frame from base 1. As concerns this clone: Its antigen is still unknown. No clone much larger than this one lies a single base away; base qualities are absent. At the DNA level, this CDR3 is encoded by other sequences in the same sample as well.

Material: PBMCs. The clonotype was recovered from a middle-aged woman in good health and CMV-seropositive. In this chain, TRBV27 is recombined with TRBJ2-7; a tentative D call is TRBD1 (6 bases match). CDR3 protein: CASSSNRALSYEQYF. Read as DNA, the sequence is TGTGCCAGCAGTTCAAACAGGGCCTTATCCTACGAGCAGTACTTC.